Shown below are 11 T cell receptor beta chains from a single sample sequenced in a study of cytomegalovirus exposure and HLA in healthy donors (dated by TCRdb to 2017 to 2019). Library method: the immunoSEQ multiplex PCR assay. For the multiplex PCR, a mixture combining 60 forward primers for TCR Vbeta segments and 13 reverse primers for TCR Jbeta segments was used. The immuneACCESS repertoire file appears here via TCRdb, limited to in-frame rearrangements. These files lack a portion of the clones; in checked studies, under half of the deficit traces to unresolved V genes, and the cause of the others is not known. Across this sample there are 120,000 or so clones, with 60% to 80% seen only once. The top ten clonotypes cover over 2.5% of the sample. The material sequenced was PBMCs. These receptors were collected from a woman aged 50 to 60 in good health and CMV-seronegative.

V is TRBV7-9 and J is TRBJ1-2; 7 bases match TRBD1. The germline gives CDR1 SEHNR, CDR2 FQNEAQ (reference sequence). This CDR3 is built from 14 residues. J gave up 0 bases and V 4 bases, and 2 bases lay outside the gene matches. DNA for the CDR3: TGTGCCAGCAGCTCCGGACAGGCTAACTATGGCTACACCTTC. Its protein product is CASSSGQANYGYTF.

CDR3 in amino acids: CASSFLGQNTEAFF. CDR3 in DNA: TGTGCCAGCAGCTTCCTGGGGCAGAACACTGAAGCTTTCTTT. The chain links TRBV5-6 to TRBJ1-1; D is perhaps TRBD1 (5 bases). The CDR3 totals 14 residues. The ends were cut back, 2 bases at V and 1 base at J, with 9 bases in the middle. Germline loops: CDR1 SGHDT, CDR2 YYEEEE.

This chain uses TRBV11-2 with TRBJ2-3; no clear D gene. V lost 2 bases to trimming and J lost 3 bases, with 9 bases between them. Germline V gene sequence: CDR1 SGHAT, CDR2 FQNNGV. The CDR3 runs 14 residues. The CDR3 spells CASSLLVSTDTQYF. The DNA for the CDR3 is TGTGCCAGCAGCTTACTGGTCAGTACAGATACGCAGTATTTT.

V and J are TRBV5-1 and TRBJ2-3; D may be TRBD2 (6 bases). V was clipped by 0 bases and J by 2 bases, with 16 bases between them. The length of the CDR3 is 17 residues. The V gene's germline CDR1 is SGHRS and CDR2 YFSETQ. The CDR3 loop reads CASSLAAVAGITDTQYF. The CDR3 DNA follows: TGCGCCAGCAGCTTGGCCGCGGTGGCGGGAATCACAGATACGCAGTATTTT.

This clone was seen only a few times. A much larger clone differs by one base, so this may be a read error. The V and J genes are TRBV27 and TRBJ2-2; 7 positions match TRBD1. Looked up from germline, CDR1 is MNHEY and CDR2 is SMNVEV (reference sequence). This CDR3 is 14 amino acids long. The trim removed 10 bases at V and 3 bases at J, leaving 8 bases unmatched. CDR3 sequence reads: CAIRNRGDTGELFF. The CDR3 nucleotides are TGTGCCATCCGAAACAGGGGAGACACCGGGGAGCTGTTTTTT.

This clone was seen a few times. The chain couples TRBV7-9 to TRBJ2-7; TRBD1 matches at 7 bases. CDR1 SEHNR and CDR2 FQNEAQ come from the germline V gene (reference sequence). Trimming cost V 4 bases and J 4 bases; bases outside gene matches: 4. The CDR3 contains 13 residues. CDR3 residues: CASSSGGPYEQYF. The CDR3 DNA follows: TGTGCCAGCAGCTCAGGGGGACCTTACGAGCAGTACTTC.

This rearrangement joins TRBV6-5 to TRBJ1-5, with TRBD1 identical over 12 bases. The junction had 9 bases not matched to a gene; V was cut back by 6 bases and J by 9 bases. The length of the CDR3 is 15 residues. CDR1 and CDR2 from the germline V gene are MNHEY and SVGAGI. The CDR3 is CASRRDRGLRWPQHF. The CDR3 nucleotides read TGTGCCAGCAGGAGGGACAGGGGGCTTCGATGGCCCCAGCATTTT.

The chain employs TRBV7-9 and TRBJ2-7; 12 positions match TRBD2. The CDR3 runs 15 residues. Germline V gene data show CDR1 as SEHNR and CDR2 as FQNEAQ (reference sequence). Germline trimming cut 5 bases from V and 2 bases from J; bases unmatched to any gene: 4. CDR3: CASSPLAGGPYEQYF. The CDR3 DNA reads TGTGCCAGCAGCCCTCTAGCGGGAGGGCCCTACGAGCAGTACTTC.

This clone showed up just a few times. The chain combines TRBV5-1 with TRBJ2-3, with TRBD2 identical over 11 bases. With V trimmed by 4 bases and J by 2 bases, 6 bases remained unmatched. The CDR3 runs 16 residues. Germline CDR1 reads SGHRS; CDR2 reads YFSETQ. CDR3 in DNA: TGCGCCAGCAGCCGGGGGACTAGCGGAGCCACAGATACGCAGTATTTT. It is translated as CASSRGTSGATDTQYF. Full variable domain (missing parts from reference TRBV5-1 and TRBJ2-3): KAGVTQTPRYLIKTRGQQVTLSCSPISGHRSVSWYQQTPGQGLQFLFEYFSETQRNKGNFPGRFSGRQFSNSRSEMNVSTLELGDSALYLCASSRGTSGATDTQYFGPGTRLTVL.

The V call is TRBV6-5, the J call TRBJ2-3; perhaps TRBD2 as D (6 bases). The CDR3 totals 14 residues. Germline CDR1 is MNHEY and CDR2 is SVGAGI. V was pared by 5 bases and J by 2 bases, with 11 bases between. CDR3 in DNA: TGTGCCAGCAGTCCCGGACTATACACAGATACGCAGTATTTT. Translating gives CASSPGLYTDTQYF.

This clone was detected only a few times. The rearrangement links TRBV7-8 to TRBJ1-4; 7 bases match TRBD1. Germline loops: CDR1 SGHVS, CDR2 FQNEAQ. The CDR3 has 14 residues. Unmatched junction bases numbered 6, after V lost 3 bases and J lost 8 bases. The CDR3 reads CASSLTGSGEKLFF. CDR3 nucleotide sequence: TGTGCCAGCAGCTTGACAGGGTCGGGCGAAAAACTGTTTTTT.